The entry that follows covers one T cell receptor beta chain sequence. The antigen remains unidentified. Data came from immunoSEQ multiplex PCR; TCRdb stores just in-frame clones and leaves some out. The data contain around 30,000 clones, around three quarters of them seen just once; the ten biggest clones take up about 3%. The data were obtained in a study of PD-L1 blockade in urothelial cancer. At the level of the study: Analysis of the blood was performed 3 weeks (second dose) and 6 weeks after treatment start. Reported median T cell count for blood samples was approximately 140,000.

Described time point: peripheral blood 6 weeks after treatment start. The length of the CDR3 is 14 residues. The V gene end was trimmed by 1 base and the J gene end by 8 bases; junction bases not matched to a gene: 10. The germline V gene has CDR1 GTSNPN and CDR2 SVGIG (reference sequence). General observations from the study: Tumor-associated TCR clones expanded more in blood at 3 weeks in patients with durable benefit.

The receptor comes from a man aged 65 to 85 with urothelial cancer. This material consisted of PBMCs, taken around atezolizumab (anti-PD-L1) treatment. The J gene is TRBJ1-2, the V gene TRBV30; 7 bases align to TRBD1. CDR3 sequence reads: CAWSEEGAVGGYTF. CDR3 DNA: TGTGCCTGGAGTGAAGAGGGGGCGGTTGGGGGCTACACCTTC. The full variable domain, completed using reference TRBV30 and TRBJ1-2, is SQTIHQWPATLVQPVGSPLSLECTVEGTSNPNLYWYRQAAGRGLQLLFYSVGIGQISSEVPQNLSASRPQDRQFILSSKKLLLSDSGFYLCAWSEEGAVGGYTFGSGTRLTVV.